This record looks at one TCR beta chain sequence and its context. Its cognate antigen is unknown. The data belong to a study of OX40 agonist ivuxolimab in advanced cancers. The study's findings and limits: The study observed clonal expansion of CD4+ and CD8+ blood T cells by week 6 at 0.1 to 3.0 mg/kg.

Using immunoSEQ multiplex PCR, the repertoire was profiled, and TCRdb retains in-frame clones only, with some absent. The sample contains 65,000 to 70,000 clones, approximately 86% of which appear only once. The CDR3 sequence is 12 residues long. CDR1 MNHNS and CDR2 SASEGT come from the germline V gene. The chain employs TRBV6-1 and TRBJ2-5; no clear D gene. The DNA end lines up better with TRBJ2-7; the J call may be wrong. This clonotype was sampled from an adult with an advanced solid tumor such as melanoma, head and neck, liver or kidney cancer. The sample consisted of CD4+ or CD8+ T cells sorted from blood, taken in a trial of the OX40 agonist ivuxolimab. The CDR3 sequence: CASSENGYEQYF. CDR3 coding DNA: TGTGCCAGCAGTGAGAACGGCTACGAGCAGTACTTC.